The 27 T cell receptor beta chains below all came from one sample that was sequenced in a study of cytomegalovirus exposure and HLA in healthy donors (TCRdb year 2017). Libraries came from the immunoSEQ multiplex PCR assay. For the multiplex PCR, a mixture combining 60 forward primers for TCR Vbeta segments and 13 reverse primers for TCR Jbeta segments was used. The source is immuneACCESS, and TCRdb retained only in-frame sequences with V and J called. Part of the clones is not carried over; for the studies checked, unresolved V genes explain less than half of this, and the remainder is unexplained. The sample table holds more than 140,000 clones, of which approximately 80% were seen once. Approximately 6% of the sample rests with the top ten. Sequencing used PBMCs. All receptors come from a man aged 25-45 years in good health and CMV-seropositive.

This sequence joins TRBV7-2 and TRBJ2-7, with D tentatively TRBD2 (6 bases). CDR1 SGHTA and CDR2 FQGNSA come from the germline V gene. This CDR3 is built from 16 residues. V lost 2 bases to trimming and J lost 5 bases, with 19 bases between them. The CDR3 region is CASSLLRTPEGHEQYF. The CDR3 bases are TGTGCCAGCAGCTTATTAAGGACTCCGGAGGGCCACGAGCAGTACTTC.

This clone has only one observation. The V call is TRBV28, the J call TRBJ2-7, with TRBD1 as a possible D gene (6 bases). The ends were cut back, 4 bases at V and 6 bases at J, with 7 bases in the middle. In germline, CDR1 is MDHEN, CDR2 SYDVKM. This CDR3 spans 11 amino acids. In DNA form, the CDR3 reads TGTGCCAGCAGTTACAGGGCCGAGCAGTACTTC. It specifies CASSYRAEQYF.

J is TRBJ2-1 and V is TRBV27, with TRBD1 identical over 9 bases. There are 15 residues in the CDR3. J lost 5 bases, V lost 1 base, and 3 bases had no gene match. Germline V lookup: CDR1 MNHEY, CDR2 SMNVEV (reference sequence). The CDR3 DNA follows: TGTGCCAGCAGTTTATGGGGGACAGGGAACAATGAGCAGTTCTTC. This gives the protein CASSLWGTGNNEQFF.

This chain connects TRBV28 to TRBJ1-5; D may be TRBD1 (5 bases). This CDR3 contains 12 residues. V shed 8 bases and J shed 4 bases, with 9 bases lying between them. Germline values: CDR1 MDHEN, CDR2 SYDVKM. CDR3 nucleotides: TGTGCCAGCTACGGGGGGAATCAGCCCCAGCATTTT. Translating gives CASYGGNQPQHF.

V and J are TRBV27 and TRBJ2-5, with TRBD2 identical over 7 bases. Unmatched junction bases numbered 7, after V lost 3 bases and J lost 3 bases. The CDR3 loop spans 15 amino acids. CDR1 is MNHEY and CDR2 is SMNVEV in the germline V gene (reference sequence). CDR3 sequence: CASSFTRDYKETQYF. The CDR3 DNA is TGTGCCAGCAGTTTTACTCGGGACTACAAAGAGACCCAGTACTTC.

The V call is TRBV11-2, the J call TRBJ2-1, with 13 bases matching TRBD2. The CDR3 has 17 residues. V shed 0 bases, J shed 5 bases, and the junction held 4 bases outside the gene matches. CDR1 and CDR2 (germline): SGHAT, FQNNGV. CDR3 sequence reads: CASSLDGGLAGNNEQFF. In nucleotides, the CDR3 is TGTGCCAGCAGCTTAGATGGGGGACTAGCGGGAAACAATGAGCAGTTCTTC. Full variable domain (missing parts from reference TRBV11-2 and TRBJ2-1): EAGVAQSPRYKIIEKRQSVAFWCNPISGHATLYWYQQILGQGPKLLIQFQNNGVVDDSQLPKDRFSAERLKGVDSTLKIQPAKLEDSAVYLCASSLDGGLAGNNEQFFGPGTRLTVL.

The gene calls are TRBV7-9 and TRBJ2-7; TRBD2 matches 9 bases. Losses at the gene ends were 5 bases for V and 4 bases for J; bases not matched to a gene: 15. Germline V gene sequence: CDR1 SEHNR, CDR2 FQNEAQ (reference sequence). CDR3 length equals 17 residues. CDR3 DNA: TGTGCCAGCAGCCCGCGCCTCGCGGCTAGCGGGAATTACGAGCAGTACTTC. Translation gives CASSPRLAASGNYEQYF.

This clone appeared once. The chain is built from TRBV5-6 and TRBJ2-3; tentatively, D is TRBD1 (5 bases). Per the germline V gene, CDR1 is SGHDT and CDR2 is YYEEEE. Trimming left V 0 bases short and J 5 bases short, with 7 bases between. The CDR3 spans 13 residues. CDR3 loop: CASSLAREDTQYF. The CDR3 nucleotides read TGTGCCAGCAGCTTGGCCAGGGAAGATACGCAGTATTTT.

The V call is TRBV4-1, the J call TRBJ1-5, with D hard to call. The CDR3 spans 13 residues. Germline V lookup: CDR1 MGHRA, CDR2 YSYEKL. V was pared by 0 bases and J by 7 bases, with 7 bases between. The CDR3 nucleotides are TGCGCCAGCAGCCAAGAAGGGAGGCAGCCCCAGCATTTT. It yields the protein CASSQEGRQPQHF.

The genes are TRBV30 and TRBJ2-1, with TRBD2 matching 7 bases. The CDR3 loop spans 15 amino acids. Trimming took 8 bases from V and 4 from J; bases not matched to a gene: 14. The germline V gene encodes CDR1 GTSNPN and CDR2 SVGIG (reference sequence). The CDR3 loop reads CARRGVAGAYNEQFF. In nucleotides, the CDR3 is TGTGCCCGCCGGGGTGTTGCGGGAGCTTACAATGAGCAGTTCTTC. Supplemented by reference TRBV30 and TRBJ2-1, the full variable domain reads SQTIHQWPATLVQPVGSPLSLECTVEGTSNPNLYWYRQAAGRGLQLLFYSVGIGQISSEVPQNLSASRPQDRQFILSSKKLLLSDSGFYLCARRGVAGAYNEQFFGPGTRLTVL.

CDR3 sequence (DNA): TGTGCCAGCAGCGCCGGTTGGACAGGGCCAAATTCACCCCTCCACTTT. Residues: CASSAGWTGPNSPLHF. The chain carries TRBV9 and TRBJ1-6, with 8 positions matching TRBD1. The CDR3 has 16 residues. Germline CDR1 is SGDLS and CDR2 is YYNGEE. V lost 3 bases to trimming and J lost 7 bases; unmatched junction nucleotides: 9.

The chain uses TRBV19 and TRBJ2-5; D might be TRBD1 (6 bases). CDR3 size: 12 residues. Trimming cost V 5 bases and J 5 bases, with 9 bases left between them. Germline V gene lookup returns CDR1 LNHDA and CDR2 SQIVND (reference sequence). The CDR3 loop reads CASSLQGETQYF. The CDR3 nucleotides are TGTGCCAGTAGTCTCCAGGGGGAGACCCAGTACTTC.

The chain is built from TRBV27 and TRBJ1-2, with D perhaps TRBD1 (6 bases). This CDR3 is 14 amino acids long. The germline V and J ends were trimmed by 5 bases and 0 bases, with 10 bases remaining between them. CDR1 MNHEY and CDR2 SMNVEV come from the germline V gene (reference sequence). The CDR3 DNA sequence: TGTGCCAGCAGTACAGGGCTTACTAACTATGGCTACACCTTC. Encoded protein: CASSTGLTNYGYTF.

The J gene is TRBJ2-3, the V gene TRBV6-6; 8 nucleotides agree with TRBD1. The V gene end was trimmed by 6 bases and the J gene end by 3 bases; junction bases not matched to a gene: 8. The CDR3 consists of 15 residues. CDR1 MNHNY and CDR2 SVGAGI come from the germline V gene (reference sequence). CDR3 amino acids: CASSDRGKTTDTQYF. The CDR3 DNA sequence: TGTGCCAGCAGCGACAGGGGAAAGACTACAGATACGCAGTATTTT.

The genes are TRBV13 and TRBJ2-5, with unresolved D. Between the trimmed V and J ends, which lost 0 bases and 4 bases, there was a span of 6 bases. This CDR3 spans 13 amino acids. Germline V gives CDR1 PRHDT, CDR2 FYEKMQ (reference sequence). The CDR3 here is CASSLGTGETQYF. The CDR3 DNA reads as TGTGCCAGCAGCTTAGGGACGGGAGAGACCCAGTACTTC.

This clone showed up just a few times. This chain connects TRBV2 to TRBJ1-4; D not certain. V gave up 6 bases and J gave up 2 bases, with 10 bases separating them. There are 14 residues in the CDR3. Looked up from germline, CDR1 is SNHLY and CDR2 is FYNNEI. The CDR3 DNA sequence: TGTGCCAGCAGCCTTTTGCGTACTAATGAAAAACTGTTTTTT. Translating it yields CASSLLRTNEKLFF.

The chain has TRBV25-1 and TRBJ2-7; 14 positions match TRBD2. V lost 6 bases to trimming and J lost 3 bases; unmatched junction nucleotides: 1. CDR1 MGHDK and CDR2 SYGVNS come from the germline V gene. The length of the CDR3 is 14 residues. In DNA, the CDR3 is TGTGCCAGCAGGGGGACTAGCGGGAGCTACGAGCAGTACTTC. Its translation is CASRGTSGSYEQYF.

The rearrangement joins TRBV1 to TRBJ1-1; TRBD1, as called in the table, went unchecked against the DNA. TRBV1 is shown as a pseudogene. This CDR3 spans 15 amino acids. The CDR3 sequence: CTSSQDRFRQGRAFF. CDR3 nucleotides: TGCACCAGCAGCCAAGATCGGTTCCGACAGGGCAGAGCTTTCTTT.

V usage is TRBV10-3 and J usage is TRBJ1-4; no firm D call. Germline V gene data show CDR1 as ENHRY and CDR2 as SYGVKD. V gave up 4 bases and J gave up 0 bases, with 9 bases separating them. This CDR3 region has 15 residues. CDR3 nucleotides: TGTGCCATCAGTGTGGAGAGGACAACTAATGAAAAACTGTTTTTT. Protein: CAISVERTTNEKLFF.

The V call is TRBV19, the J call TRBJ1-1, with TRBD1 matching 7 bases. Losses at the gene ends were 5 bases for V and 2 bases for J; bases not matched to a gene: 5. Looked up from germline, CDR1 is LNHDA and CDR2 is SQIVND (reference sequence). The CDR3 runs 14 residues. CDR3 coding DNA: TGTGCCAGTAGTTCGAGGGGGCCTAACACTGAAGCTTTCTTT. This gives the protein CASSSRGPNTEAFF.

The chain carries TRBV5-1 and TRBJ1-3; D is uncertain. The CDR3 length is 13 residues. Germline loops: CDR1 SGHRS, CDR2 YFSETQ. Deletions cut 4 bases from V and 1 base from J, with 6 bases between. The CDR3 is CASSPQSGNTIYF. The CDR3 DNA is TGCGCCAGCAGCCCCCAATCTGGAAACACCATATATTTT.

The chain links TRBV7-9 to TRBJ2-7, with D possibly being TRBD1 (6 bases). This CDR3 has 16 amino acids. Germline V gene sequence: CDR1 SEHNR, CDR2 FQNEAQ (reference sequence). Trimming left V 1 base short and J 3 bases short, with 16 bases between. CDR3 nucleotide sequence: TGTGCCAGCAGCTTAGGATACGGCCAGGGGTACTACGAGCAGTACTTC. This sequence encodes CASSLGYGQGYYEQYF.

The CDR3 bases are TGTGCCAGCAGCCCCGGGGGGTACACTGAAGCTTTCTTT. This sequence encodes CASSPGGYTEAFF. The chain has TRBV7-8 and TRBJ1-1, with D possibly being TRBD1 (5 bases). The germline V gene has CDR1 SGHVS and CDR2 FQNEAQ. This CDR3 comprises 13 residues. Trimming cost V 5 bases and J 3 bases, with 10 bases left between them.

This chain connects TRBV25-1 to TRBJ2-1; 7 bases line up with TRBD1. In germline, CDR1 is MGHDK, CDR2 SYGVNS. With 7 bases clipped from V and 5 bases from J, the junction kept 11 bases outside the gene matches. The CDR3 has 15 amino acids. CDR3 nucleotide sequence: TGTGCCAGCACTAGGACAGGTTGGGCGGACAATGAGCAGTTCTTC. This sequence encodes CASTRTGWADNEQFF.

This chain connects TRBV5-5 to TRBJ2-2, with 13 bases identical to TRBD2. Looked up from germline, CDR1 is SGHKS and CDR2 is YYEKEE (reference sequence). V gave up 5 bases and J gave up 6 bases; unmatched junction bases: 16. CDR3 length: 19 amino acids. CDR3 sequence reads: CASRLISGTSGVRAGELFF. The CDR3 DNA is TGTGCCAGCAGACTGATTTCCGGGACTAGCGGGGTTAGAGCCGGGGAGCTGTTTTTT.

V gene TRBV11-2 combines with J gene TRBJ2-1; 13 bases align to TRBD2. CDR3 length equals 16 residues. Unmatched junction bases numbered 4, after V lost 6 bases and J lost 2 bases. The V gene's germline CDR1 is SGHAT and CDR2 FQNNGV. CDR3: CASRRTSGRAYNEQFF. In DNA, the CDR3 is TGTGCCAGCAGACGTACTAGCGGGAGGGCCTACAATGAGCAGTTCTTC.

The rearrangement uses TRBV9 and TRBJ2-7; D may be TRBD2 (6 bases). Trimming removed 0 bases from V and 6 bases from J, with 16 bases in between. This CDR3 has 15 residues. In germline, CDR1 is SGDLS, CDR2 YYNGEE. In nucleotides, the CDR3 is TGTGCCAGCAGCGTAGAGTGGGGTGCCGGGAGCGAGCAGTACTTC. It yields the protein CASSVEWGAGSEQYF.